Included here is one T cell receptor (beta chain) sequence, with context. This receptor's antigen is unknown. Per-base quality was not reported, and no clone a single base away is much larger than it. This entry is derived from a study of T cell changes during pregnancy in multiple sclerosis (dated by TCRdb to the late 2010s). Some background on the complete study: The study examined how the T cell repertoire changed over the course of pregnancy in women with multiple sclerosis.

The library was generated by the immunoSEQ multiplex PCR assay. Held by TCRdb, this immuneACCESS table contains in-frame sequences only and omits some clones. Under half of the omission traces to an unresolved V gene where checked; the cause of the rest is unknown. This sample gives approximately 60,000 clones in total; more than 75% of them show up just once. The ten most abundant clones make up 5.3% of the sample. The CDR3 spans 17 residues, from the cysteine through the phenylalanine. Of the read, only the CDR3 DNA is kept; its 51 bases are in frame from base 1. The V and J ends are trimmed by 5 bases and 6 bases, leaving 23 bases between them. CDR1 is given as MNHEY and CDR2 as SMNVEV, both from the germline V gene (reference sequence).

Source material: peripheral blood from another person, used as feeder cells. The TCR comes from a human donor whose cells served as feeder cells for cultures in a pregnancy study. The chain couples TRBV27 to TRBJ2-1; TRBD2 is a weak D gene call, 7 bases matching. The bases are TGTGCCAGCAGTCTGGCAGTTTCGACTAGGGGGGGCAATGAGCAGTTCTTC. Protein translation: CASSLAVSTRGGNEQFF.